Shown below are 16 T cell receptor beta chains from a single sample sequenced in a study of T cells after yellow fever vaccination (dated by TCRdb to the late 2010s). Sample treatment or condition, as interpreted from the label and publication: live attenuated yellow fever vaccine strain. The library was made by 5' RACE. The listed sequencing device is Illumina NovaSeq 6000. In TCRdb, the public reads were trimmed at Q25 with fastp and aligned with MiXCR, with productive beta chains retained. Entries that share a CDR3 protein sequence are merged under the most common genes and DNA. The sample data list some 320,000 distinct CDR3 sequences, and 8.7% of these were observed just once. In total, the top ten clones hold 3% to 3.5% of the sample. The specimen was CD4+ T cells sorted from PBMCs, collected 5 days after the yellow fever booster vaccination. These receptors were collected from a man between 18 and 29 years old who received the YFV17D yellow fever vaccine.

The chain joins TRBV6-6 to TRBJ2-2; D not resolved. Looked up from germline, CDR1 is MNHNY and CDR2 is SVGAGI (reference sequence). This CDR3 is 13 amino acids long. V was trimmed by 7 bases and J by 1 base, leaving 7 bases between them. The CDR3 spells CASNQRNTGELFF. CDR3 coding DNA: TGTGCCAGCAATCAGAGGAACACCGGGGAGCTGTTTTTT.

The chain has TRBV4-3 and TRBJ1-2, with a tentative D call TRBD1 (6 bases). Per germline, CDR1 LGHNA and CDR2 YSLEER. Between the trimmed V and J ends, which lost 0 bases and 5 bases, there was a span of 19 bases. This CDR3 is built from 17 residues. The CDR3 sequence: CASSQDPGQTPGYGYTF. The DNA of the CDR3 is TGCGCCAGCAGCCAAGATCCTGGACAGACCCCGGGGTATGGCTACACCTTC.

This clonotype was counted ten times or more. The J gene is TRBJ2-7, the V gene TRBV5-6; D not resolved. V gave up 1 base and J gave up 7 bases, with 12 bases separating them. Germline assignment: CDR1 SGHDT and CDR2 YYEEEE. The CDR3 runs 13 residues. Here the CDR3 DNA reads TGTGCCAGCAGCTTGACACACGGTGGGGAGCAGTACGTC. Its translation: CASSLTHGGEQYV.

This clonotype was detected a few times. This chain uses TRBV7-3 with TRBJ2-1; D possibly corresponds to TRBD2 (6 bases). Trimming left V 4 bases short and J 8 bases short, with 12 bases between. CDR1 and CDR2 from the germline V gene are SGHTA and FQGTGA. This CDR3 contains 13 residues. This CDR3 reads CASSSITSHEQFF. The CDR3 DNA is TGTGCCAGCAGCTCGATTACTAGCCATGAGCAGTTCTTC. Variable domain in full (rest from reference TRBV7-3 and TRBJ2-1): GAGVSQTPSNKVTEKGKYVELRCDPISGHTALYWYRQSLGQGPEFLIYFQGTGAADDSGLPNDRFFAVRPEGSVSTLKIQRTERGDSAVYLCASSSITSHEQFFGPGTRLTVL.

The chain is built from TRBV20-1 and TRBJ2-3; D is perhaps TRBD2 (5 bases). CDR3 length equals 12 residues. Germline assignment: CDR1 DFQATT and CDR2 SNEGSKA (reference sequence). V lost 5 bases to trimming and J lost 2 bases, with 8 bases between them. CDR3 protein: CSARGFTDTQYF. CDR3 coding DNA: TGCAGTGCTCGGGGTTTCACAGATACGCAGTATTTT.

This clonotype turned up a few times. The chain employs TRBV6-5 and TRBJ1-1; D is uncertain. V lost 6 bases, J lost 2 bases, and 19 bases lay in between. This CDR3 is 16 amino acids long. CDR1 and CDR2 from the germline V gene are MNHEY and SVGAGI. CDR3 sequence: CASRSGSLPENTEAFF. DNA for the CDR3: TGTGCCAGCAGATCTGGCTCCTTACCAGAAAACACTGAAGCTTTCTTT.

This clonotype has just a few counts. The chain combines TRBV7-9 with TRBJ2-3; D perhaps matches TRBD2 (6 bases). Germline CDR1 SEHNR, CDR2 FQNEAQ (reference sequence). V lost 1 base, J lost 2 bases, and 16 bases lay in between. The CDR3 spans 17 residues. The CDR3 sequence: CASSLDYDAGHTDTQYF. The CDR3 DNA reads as TGTGCCAGCAGCTTAGATTATGATGCGGGGCACACAGATACGCAGTATTTT.

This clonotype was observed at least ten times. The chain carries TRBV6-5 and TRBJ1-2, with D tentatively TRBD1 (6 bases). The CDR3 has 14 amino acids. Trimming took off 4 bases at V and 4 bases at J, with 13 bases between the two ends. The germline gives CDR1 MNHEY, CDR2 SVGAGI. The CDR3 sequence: CASSLTPGAYGYTF. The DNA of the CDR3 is TGTGCCAGCAGTTTAACCCCAGGGGCCTATGGCTACACCTTC.

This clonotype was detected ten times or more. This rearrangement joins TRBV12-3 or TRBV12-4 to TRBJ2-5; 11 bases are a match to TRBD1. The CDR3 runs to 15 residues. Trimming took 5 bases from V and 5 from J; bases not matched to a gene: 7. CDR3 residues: CASSPLGTGGETQYF. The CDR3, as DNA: TGTGCCAGCAGTCCCCTCGGGACAGGGGGGGAGACCCAGTACTTC.

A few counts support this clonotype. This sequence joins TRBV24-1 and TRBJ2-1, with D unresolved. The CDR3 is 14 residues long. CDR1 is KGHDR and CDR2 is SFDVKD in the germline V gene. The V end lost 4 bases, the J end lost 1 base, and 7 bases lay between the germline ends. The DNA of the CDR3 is TGTGCCACCAGTGAGTCAGGTTCCTACAATGAGCAGTTCTTC. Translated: CATSESGSYNEQFF.

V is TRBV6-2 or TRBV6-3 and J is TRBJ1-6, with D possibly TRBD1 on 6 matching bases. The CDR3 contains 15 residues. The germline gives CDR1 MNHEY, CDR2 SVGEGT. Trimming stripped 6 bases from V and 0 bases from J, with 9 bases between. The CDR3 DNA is TGTGCCAGCAGAGGACAGACCTCCTATAATTCACCCCTCCACTTT. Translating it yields CASRGQTSYNSPLHF.

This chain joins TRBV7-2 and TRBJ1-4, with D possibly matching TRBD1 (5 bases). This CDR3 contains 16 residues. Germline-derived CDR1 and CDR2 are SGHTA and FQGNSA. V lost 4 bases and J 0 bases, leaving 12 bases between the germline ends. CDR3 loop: CASSSGDSATNEKLFF. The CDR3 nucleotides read TGTGCCAGCAGCTCGGGAGACAGCGCAACTAATGAAAAACTGTTTTTT.

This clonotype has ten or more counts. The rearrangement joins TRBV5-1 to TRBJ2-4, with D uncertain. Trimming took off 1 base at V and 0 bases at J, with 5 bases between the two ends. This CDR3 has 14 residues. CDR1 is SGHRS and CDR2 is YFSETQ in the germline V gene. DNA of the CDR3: TGCGCCAGCAGCTTGAGTATAGCCAAAAACATTCAGTACTTC. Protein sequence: CASSLSIAKNIQYF. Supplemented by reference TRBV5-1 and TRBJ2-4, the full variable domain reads KAGVTQTPRYLIKTRGQQVTLSCSPISGHRSVSWYQQTPGQGLQFLFEYFSETQRNKGNFPGRFSGRQFSNSRSEMNVSTLELGDSALYLCASSLSIAKNIQYFGAGTRLSVL.

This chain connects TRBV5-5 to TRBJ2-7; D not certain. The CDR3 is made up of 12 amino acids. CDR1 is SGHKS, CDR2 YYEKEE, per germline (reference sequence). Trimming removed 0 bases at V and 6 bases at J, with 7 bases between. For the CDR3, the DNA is TGTGCCAGCAGCTTGGAGATCGGCGAGCAGTACTTC. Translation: CASSLEIGEQYF.

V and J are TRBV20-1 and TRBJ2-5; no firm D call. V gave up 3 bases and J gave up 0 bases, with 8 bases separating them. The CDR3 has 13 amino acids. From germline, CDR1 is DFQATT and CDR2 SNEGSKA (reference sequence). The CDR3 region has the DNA TGCAGTGCTAGTCACGACTACCAAGAGACCCAGTACTTC. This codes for CSASHDYQETQYF.

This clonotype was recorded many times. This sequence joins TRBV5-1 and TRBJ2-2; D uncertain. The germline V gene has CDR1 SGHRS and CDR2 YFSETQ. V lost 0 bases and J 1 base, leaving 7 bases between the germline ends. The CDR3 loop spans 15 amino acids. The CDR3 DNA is TGCGCCAGCAGCTTGGGGCTCCGGAACACCGGGGAGCTGTTTTTT. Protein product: CASSLGLRNTGELFF.